These T cell receptor beta chains were read from a single sample in a study of blood T cell repertoires in COVID-19. Some clones are missing from TCRdb's copy, which holds only in-frame ones; the method was immunoSEQ multiplex PCR. The sample lists about 80,000 clones, around 80% seen once, with 39% in the top ten. Input material: peripheral blood. Receptors originate from a man older than 75 with active or convalescent COVID-19. Both conserved end residues are part of each CDR3. The D gene is left open where the match is weak. Clone size is given for some rows only: seen once, a few or many times, or a class if the clone is expanded.

TRBJ1-2 | - | 16 | TRBV3-1/TRBV3-2 | TRBD1 | CASSQGLGQINYGYTF | TGTGCCAGCAGCCAGGGCCTGGGACAGATAAACTATGGCTACACCTTC
TRBJ2-7 | - | 17 | TRBV5-1 | - | CASSLAGAHSAGDEQYF | TGCGCCAGCAGCTTGGCAGGGGCCCACTCTGCTGGCGACGAGCAGTACTTC
TRBJ1-2 | few | 15 | TRBV4-1 | - | CASSQGWGDSYGYTF | TGCGCCAGCAGCCAAGGCTGGGGTGACAGCTATGGCTACACCTTC
TRBJ1-1 | - | 15 | TRBV4-2 | - | CASSQDSGFPTEAFF | TGTGCCAGCAGCCAAGATAGCGGTTTTCCAACTGAAGCTTTCTTT
TRBJ1-5 | few | 15 | TRBV2 | - | CASSENEVQGQPQHF | TGTGCCAGCAGTGAAAACGAGGTCCAGGGGCAGCCCCAGCATTTT
TRBJ2-7 | - | 14 | TRBV7-9 | TRBD2 | CASNLAGAGGEQYF | TGTGCCAGCAACCTAGCGGGGGCGGGCGGCGAGCAGTACTTC
TRBJ1-3 | few | 15 | TRBV7-3 | - | CASSLSGVSGNTIYF | TGTGCCAGCAGCTTGTCGGGAGTCTCTGGAAACACCATATATTTT
TRBJ1-2 | - | 15 | TRBV15 | - | CATSRERDRTNGYTF | TGTGCCACCAGCAGAGAACGAGACAGGACGAATGGCTACACCTTC
TRBJ2-6 | - | 17 | TRBV10-2 | TRBD1 | CASSTGDLSSGANVLTF | TGCGCCAGCAGCACAGGGGACCTTAGCTCTGGGGCCAACGTCCTGACTTTC
TRBJ1-1 | - | 16 | TRBV15 | - | CATSRPAEQSNTEAFF | TGTGCCACCAGCCGGCCAGCAGAACAGTCGAACACTGAAGCTTTCTTT
TRBJ2-7 | - | 15 | TRBV9 | - | CASSVESGRSYEQYF | TGTGCCAGCAGCGTAGAGTCAGGGCGCTCCTACGAGCAGTACTTC
TRBJ1-6 | - | 14 | TRBV6-2/TRBV6-3 | - | CASSPGGIPRPLHF | TGTGCCAGCAGCCCTGGAGGGATCCCGCGGCCCCTCCACTTT
TRBJ2-1 | - | 18 | TRBV2 | TRBD2 | CASRSSGRAMTSYNEQFF | TGTGCCAGCAGGTCAAGCGGGAGGGCCATGACTTCCTACAATGAGCAGTTCTTC
TRBJ2-1 | - | 14 | TRBV4-3 | - | CASSQDPEGDEQFF | TGCGCCAGCAGCCAAGACCCCGAAGGAGATGAGCAGTTCTTC
TRBJ2-7 | - | 15 | TRBV5-1 | - | CASSLGGGDTYEQYF | TGCGCCAGCAGCTTGGGAGGGGGGGACACCTACGAGCAGTACTTC
TRBJ1-1 | - | 17 | TRBV28 | - | CASSNIRQANMNTEAFF | TGTGCCAGCAGCAACATTCGCCAGGCAAATATGAACACTGAAGCTTTCTTT
TRBJ2-7 | - | 12 | TRBV10-3 | - | CASTTGRNEQYF | TGTGCCTCGACGACAGGGAGGAACGAGCAGTACTTC
TRBJ1-1 | - | 13 | TRBV27 | - | CANFTGLNTEAFF | TGTGCCAACTTCACAGGACTGAACACTGAAGCTTTCTTT
TRBJ1-4 | few | 15 | TRBV7-8 | - | CASSHSSTVGEKLFF | TGTGCCAGCAGCCATTCTTCTACTGTCGGGGAAAAACTGTTTTTT
TRBJ1-3 | - | 15 | TRBV7-5 | - | CVRSVDRGPGNTIYF | TGTGTCAGAAGCGTTGACAGGGGGCCTGGAAACACCATATATTTT
TRBJ2-2 | - | 15 | TRBV5-1 | - | CASSLLGQNTGELFF | TGCGCCAGCAGCTTGTTAGGACAGAACACCGGGGAGCTGTTTTTT
TRBJ1-5 | - | 13 | TRBV5-4 | - | CASSTGHNQPQHF | TGTGCCAGCAGCACCGGACACAATCAGCCCCAGCATTTT